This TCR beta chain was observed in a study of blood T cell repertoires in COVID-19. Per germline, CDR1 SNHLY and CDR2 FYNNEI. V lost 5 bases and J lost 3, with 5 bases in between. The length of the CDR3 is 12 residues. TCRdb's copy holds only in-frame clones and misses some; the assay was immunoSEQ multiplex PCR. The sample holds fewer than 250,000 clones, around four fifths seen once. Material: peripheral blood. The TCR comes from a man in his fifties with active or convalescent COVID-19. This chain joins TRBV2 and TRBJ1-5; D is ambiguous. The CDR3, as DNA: TGTGCCAGCAGTCCGTACAATCAGCCCCAGCATTTT. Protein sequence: CASSPYNQPQHF.